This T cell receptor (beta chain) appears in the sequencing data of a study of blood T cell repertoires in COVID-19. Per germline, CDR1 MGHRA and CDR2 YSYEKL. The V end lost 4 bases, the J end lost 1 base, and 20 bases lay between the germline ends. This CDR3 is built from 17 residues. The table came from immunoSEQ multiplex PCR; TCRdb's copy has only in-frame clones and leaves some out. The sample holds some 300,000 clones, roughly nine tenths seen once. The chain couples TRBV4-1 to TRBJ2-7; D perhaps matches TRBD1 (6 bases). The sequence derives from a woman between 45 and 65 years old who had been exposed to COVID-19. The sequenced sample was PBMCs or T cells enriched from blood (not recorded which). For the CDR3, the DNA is TGCGCCAGCAGCCCCAGTGGCCAGGACAGCTTTTCCTACGAGCAGTACTTC. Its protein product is CASSPSGQDSFSYEQYF.